A selection of T cell receptor beta chains follows, all from one sample in a study of molecular identifiers for immune sequencing clone quantification. A single record per CDR3 protein comes from TCRdb applying MiXCR to the PCR reads. The sample holds some 93,000 distinct CDR3 sequences; around a fifth are singletons and the top ten take about 0.95%. The sequencing input was naive CD8+ T cells from blood, with Jurkat cell RNA spiked in. These receptors came from a human donor in good health. Some libraries in this study had Jurkat cell RNA spiked in. Each CDR3 is given with its conserved first and last residue.

>TRBV27|TRBJ2-5
CASSSQETQYF
>TRBV30|TRBJ2-3
CAWGLGTPDTQYF
>TRBV12-3/TRBV12-4|TRBJ1-6
CASSYRNSPLHF
>TRBV7-2|TRBJ2-1
CASSPLAGEGWNEQFF
>TRBV12-3/TRBV12-4|TRBJ2-2
CASSLGPGGFTGELFF
>TRBV6-6|TRBJ1-1
CASSVTASTEAFF
>TRBV4-1|TRBJ1-2
CASSQDPGGGYGYTF
>TRBV4-1|TRBJ1-2
CASSQDSGQLYGYTF
>TRBV4-3|TRBJ2-1
CASSQDRINEQFF
>TRBV4-1|TRBJ2-7
CASSQIRTGSYEQYF
>TRBV9|TRBJ2-2
CASSVGGRGADTGELFF
>TRBV5-1|TRBJ2-7
CASSPGTGSYEQYF
>TRBV4-1|TRBJ2-3
CASSQVVLAGSDTQYF
>TRBV4-3|TRBJ2-7
CASSQDRFYEQYF
>TRBV29-1|TRBJ1-1
CSMGHMNTEAFF
>TRBV5-1|TRBJ1-3
CASSLYWGVDAGNTIYF
>TRBV20-1|TRBJ2-2
CSARLAGGPTGELFF
>TRBV3-1|TRBJ2-5
CASKVGSFIQETQYF
>TRBV30|TRBJ1-1
CATQTPSGGAFF
>TRBV7-9|TRBJ2-1
CASTTSYEQFF
>TRBV7-6|TRBJ1-3
CASSSRQGIDGNTIYF
>TRBV27|TRBJ2-3
CASSLLGLAGGPTDTQYF
>TRBV27|TRBJ2-7
CASSFGGGGYEQYF
>TRBV6-5|TRBJ2-5
CASSYLGLAGELETQYF
>TRBV6-5|TRBJ1-5
CASSQSRNQPQHF
>TRBV29-1|TRBJ2-1
CSVVRLRTGLRDEQFF
>TRBV4-3|TRBJ2-7
CASSQDDGNYEQYF
>TRBV4-2|TRBJ2-2
CASSPGTGGQQTNTGELFF
>TRBV2|TRBJ2-7
CASSRGLEDEQYF
>TRBV27|TRBJ2-1
CASSPLDSNNEQFF
>TRBV27|TRBJ2-7
CASSSLALLYEQYF
>TRBV6-6|TRBJ1-1
CASSFNPNTEAFF
>TRBV9|TRBJ2-3
CASSPSTLARQDTQYF
>TRBV10-1|TRBJ2-2
CASSPGQRGPHTGELVF
>TRBV13|TRBJ1-1
CASTEGVRGTEALF
>TRBV19|TRBJ1-5
CASRTGNQPQHF
>TRBV27|TRBJ2-2
CASSLGGGPGELFF
>TRBV19|TRBJ1-1
CATNPGNTEAFF
>TRBV7-9|TRBJ2-7
CASSRVERGDEQYF
>TRBV11-1|TRBJ2-1
CASSLSGPSGGMVLF